This T cell receptor beta chain was recorded in a study of regulatory T cells in long-lasting Graves disease. Study-wide findings and caveats: Persistent Graves' cases showed lower TCR diversity than newly diagnosed cases.

Described time point: newly diagnosed GD, antithyroid drugs for less than 3 months. The TCR library was prepared using RNA isolated from PBMCs. Arm-PCR of CDR3 regions and iRepertoire HTBI primers were used to build TCR beta libraries. In the authors' workflow: Analysis of the samples identified about 62 TRBV and around 15 TRBJ segments. TCRdb re-called the multiplex PCR reads through MiXCR, storing one row per CDR3 protein. The V and J calls reflect TCRdb's pipeline rather than the authors' work. This sample has over 350,000 distinct CDR3 sequences, with approximately 15% found just once. Germline V gives CDR1 MNHNS, CDR2 SASEGT. Trimming took 3 bases from V and 0 from J, leaving 12 bases between them. The CDR3 is 15 residues long. This clonotype was seen at least ten times. Its target is unknown. The sample also formed part of further work on T cells in Graves' hyperthyroidism and ophthalmopathy.

This receptor was taken from a woman aged 45-60 years with Graves disease. The gene calls are TRBV6-1 and TRBJ2-7, with a tentative D call TRBD1 (6 bases). The specimen comprised peripheral blood mononuclear cells (PBMCs), sampled at new diagnosis, from a patient treated with antithyroid drugs. CDR3 sequence (DNA): TGTGCCAGCAGTGATGGGGGCTTCAGCTCCTACGAGCAGTACTTC. The encoded protein is CASSDGGFSSYEQYF.